This T cell receptor beta chain was sequenced in a study of OX40 agonist ivuxolimab in advanced cancers. In the study overall: 40% to 50% of patients had received prior checkpoint inhibitor therapy.

Repertoires were generated with immunoSEQ multiplex PCR, while TCRdb's copy carries only in-frame clones and drops some. This table holds 37,000 or so clones, about 88% found once. The CDR3 is 15 amino acids. Trimming removed 2 bases from V and 3 bases from J, with 13 bases in between. The germline V gene has CDR1 MNHNY and CDR2 SVGAGI (reference sequence). The material sequenced was CD4+ or CD8+ T cells sorted from blood, taken in a trial of the OX40 agonist ivuxolimab. The chain combines TRBV6-6 with TRBJ1-2; tentative D call: TRBD1 (6 bases). The clonotype comes from an adult with an advanced solid tumor such as melanoma, head and neck, liver or kidney cancer. CDR3 bases: TGTGCCAGCAGTTACCAAGGGGGGGTTGACTATGGCTACACCTTC. It encodes CASSYQGGVDYGYTF.